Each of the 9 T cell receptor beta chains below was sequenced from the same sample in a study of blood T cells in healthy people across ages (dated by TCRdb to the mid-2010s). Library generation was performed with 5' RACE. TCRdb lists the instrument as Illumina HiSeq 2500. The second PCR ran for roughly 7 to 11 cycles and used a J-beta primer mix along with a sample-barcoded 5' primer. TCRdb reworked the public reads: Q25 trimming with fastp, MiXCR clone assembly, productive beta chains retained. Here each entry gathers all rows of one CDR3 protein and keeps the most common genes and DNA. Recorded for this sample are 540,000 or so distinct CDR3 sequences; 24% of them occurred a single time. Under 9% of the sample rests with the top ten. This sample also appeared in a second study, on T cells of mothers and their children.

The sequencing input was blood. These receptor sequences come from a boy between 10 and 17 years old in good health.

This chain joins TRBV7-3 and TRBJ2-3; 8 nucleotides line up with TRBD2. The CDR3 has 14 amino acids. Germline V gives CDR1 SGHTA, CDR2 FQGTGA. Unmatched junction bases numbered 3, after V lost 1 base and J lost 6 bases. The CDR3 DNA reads TGTGCCAGCAGCTTAAGTCCTAGCGGGGATACGCAGTATTTT. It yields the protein CASSLSPSGDTQYF.

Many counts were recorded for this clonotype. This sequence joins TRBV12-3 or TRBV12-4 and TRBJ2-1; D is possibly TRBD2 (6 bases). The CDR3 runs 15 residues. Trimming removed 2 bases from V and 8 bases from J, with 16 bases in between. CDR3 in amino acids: CASSLRASELDEQFF. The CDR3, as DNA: TGTGCCAGCAGTTTAAGGGCTAGCGAGCTGGATGAGCAGTTCTTC.

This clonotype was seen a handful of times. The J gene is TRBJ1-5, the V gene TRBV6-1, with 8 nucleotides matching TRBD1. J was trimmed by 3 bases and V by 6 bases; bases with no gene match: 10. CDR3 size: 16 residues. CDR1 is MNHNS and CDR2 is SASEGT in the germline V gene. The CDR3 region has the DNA TGTGCCAGCAGGGGAGGGACAGGCTCTCCCAATCAGCCCCAGCATTTT. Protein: CASRGGTGSPNQPQHF.

The CDR3: CASSLVWANSTDTQYF. Written as DNA, the CDR3 is TGTGCCAGCAGCTTAGTCTGGGCTAATAGCACAGATACGCAGTATTTT. V gene TRBV7-2 combines with J gene TRBJ2-3; no reliable D call. The CDR3 runs to 16 residues. Germline loops: CDR1 SGHTA, CDR2 FQGNSA. The ends were cut back, 1 base at V and 0 bases at J, with 11 bases in the middle.

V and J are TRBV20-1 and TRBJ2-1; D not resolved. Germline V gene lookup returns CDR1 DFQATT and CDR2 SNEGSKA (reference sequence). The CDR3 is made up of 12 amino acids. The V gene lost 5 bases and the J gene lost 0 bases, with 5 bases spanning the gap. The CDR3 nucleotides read TGCAGTGCTGACGGCTCCTACAATGAGCAGTTCTTC. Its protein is CSADGSYNEQFF.

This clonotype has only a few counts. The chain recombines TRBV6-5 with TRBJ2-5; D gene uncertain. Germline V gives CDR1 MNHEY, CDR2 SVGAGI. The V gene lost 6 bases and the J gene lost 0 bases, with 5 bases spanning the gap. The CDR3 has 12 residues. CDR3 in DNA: TGTGCCAGCAGCGGTAACCAAGAGACCCAGTACTTC. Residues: CASSGNQETQYF.

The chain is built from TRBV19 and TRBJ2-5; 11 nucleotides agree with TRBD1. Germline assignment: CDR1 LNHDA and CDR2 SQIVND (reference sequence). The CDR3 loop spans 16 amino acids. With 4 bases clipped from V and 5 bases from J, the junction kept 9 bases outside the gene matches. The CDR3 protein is CASSTGQGAMRETQYF. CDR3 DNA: TGTGCCAGTAGTACAGGACAGGGGGCGATGAGGGAGACCCAGTACTTC.

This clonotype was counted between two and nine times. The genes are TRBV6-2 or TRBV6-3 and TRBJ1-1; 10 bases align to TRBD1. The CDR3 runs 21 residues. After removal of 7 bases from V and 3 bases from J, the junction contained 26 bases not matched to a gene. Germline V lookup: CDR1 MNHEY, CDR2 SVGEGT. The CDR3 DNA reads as TGTGCCAGCATTGGTCCCAGGCCTCCCAGACAGGGGGCTTTGGCCGACACTGAAGCTTTCTTT. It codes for CASIGPRPPRQGALADTEAFF.

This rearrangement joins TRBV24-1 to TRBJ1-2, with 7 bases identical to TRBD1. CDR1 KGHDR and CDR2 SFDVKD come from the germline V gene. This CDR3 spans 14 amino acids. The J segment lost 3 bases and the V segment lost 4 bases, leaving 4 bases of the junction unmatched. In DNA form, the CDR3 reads TGTGCCACCAGTGAACCAACAGGGGACTATGGCTACACCTTC. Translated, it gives CATSEPTGDYGYTF.